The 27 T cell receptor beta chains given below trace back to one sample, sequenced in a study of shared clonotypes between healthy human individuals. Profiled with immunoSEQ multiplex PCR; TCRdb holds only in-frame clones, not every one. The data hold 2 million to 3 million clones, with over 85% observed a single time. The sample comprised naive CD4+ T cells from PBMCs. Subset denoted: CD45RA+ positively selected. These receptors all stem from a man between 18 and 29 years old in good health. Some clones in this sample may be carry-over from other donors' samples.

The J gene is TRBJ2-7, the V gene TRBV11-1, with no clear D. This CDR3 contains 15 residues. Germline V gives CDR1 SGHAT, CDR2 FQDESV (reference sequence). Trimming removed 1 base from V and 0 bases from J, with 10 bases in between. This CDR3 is CASSLGTPSSYEQYF. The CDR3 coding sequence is TGTGCCAGCAGCTTAGGGACGCCGAGCTCCTACGAGCAGTACTTC.

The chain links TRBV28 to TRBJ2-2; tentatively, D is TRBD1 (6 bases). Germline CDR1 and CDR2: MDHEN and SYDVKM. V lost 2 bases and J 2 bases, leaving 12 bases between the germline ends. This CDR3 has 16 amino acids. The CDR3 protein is CASSLNRDLNTGELFF. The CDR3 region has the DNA TGTGCCAGCAGTTTAAACAGGGACCTAAACACCGGGGAGCTGTTTTTT.

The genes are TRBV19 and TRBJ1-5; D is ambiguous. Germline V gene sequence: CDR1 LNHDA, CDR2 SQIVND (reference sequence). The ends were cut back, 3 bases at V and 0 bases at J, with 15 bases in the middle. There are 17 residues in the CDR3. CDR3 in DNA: TGTGCCAGTAGTATGGTCCAGCAGGCTGTTAGCAATCAGCCCCAGCATTTT. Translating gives CASSMVQQAVSNQPQHF.

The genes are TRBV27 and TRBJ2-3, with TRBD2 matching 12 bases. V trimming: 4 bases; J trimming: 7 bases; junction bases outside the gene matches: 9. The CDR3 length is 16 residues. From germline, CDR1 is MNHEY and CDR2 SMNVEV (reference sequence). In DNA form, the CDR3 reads TGTGCCAGCAGTTCACTAGCGGGAGGCCCCCCCAATACGCAGTATTTT. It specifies CASSSLAGGPPNTQYF.

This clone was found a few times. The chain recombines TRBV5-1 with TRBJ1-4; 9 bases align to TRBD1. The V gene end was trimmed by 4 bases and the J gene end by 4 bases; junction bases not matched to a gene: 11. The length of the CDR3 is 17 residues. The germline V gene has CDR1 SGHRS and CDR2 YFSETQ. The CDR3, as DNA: TGCGCCAGCAGCCCCCGGACAGGGGTCAGCATTAATGAAAAACTGTTTTTT. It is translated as CASSPRTGVSINEKLFF.

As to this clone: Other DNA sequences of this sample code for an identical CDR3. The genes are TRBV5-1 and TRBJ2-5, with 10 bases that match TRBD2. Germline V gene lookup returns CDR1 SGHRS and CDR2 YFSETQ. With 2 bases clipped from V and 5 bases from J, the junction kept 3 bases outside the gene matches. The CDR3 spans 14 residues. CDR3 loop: CASSLAGGEETQYF. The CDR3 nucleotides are TGCGCCAGCAGCTTAGCGGGAGGGGAGGAGACCCAGTACTTC.

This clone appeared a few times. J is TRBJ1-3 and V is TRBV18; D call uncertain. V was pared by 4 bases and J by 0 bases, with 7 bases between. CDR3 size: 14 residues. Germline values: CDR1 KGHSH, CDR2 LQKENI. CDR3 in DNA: TGTGCCAGCTCACGTGACACCTCTGGAAACACCATATATTTT. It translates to CASSRDTSGNTIYF.

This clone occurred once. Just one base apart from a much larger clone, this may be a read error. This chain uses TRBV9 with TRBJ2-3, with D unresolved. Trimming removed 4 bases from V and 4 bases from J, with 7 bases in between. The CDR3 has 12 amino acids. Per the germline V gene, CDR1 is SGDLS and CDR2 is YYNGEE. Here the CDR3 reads CASSFRADTQYF. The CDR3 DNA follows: TGTGCCAGCAGCTTCCGGGCAGATACGCAGTATTTT.

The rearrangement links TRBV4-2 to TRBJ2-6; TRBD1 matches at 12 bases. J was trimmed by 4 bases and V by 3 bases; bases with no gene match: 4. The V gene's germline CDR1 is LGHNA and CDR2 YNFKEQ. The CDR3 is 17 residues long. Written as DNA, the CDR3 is TGTGCCAGCAGCCAGGGACAGGGGGCTCTCGGGGCCAACGTCCTGACTTTC. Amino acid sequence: CASSQGQGALGANVLTF.

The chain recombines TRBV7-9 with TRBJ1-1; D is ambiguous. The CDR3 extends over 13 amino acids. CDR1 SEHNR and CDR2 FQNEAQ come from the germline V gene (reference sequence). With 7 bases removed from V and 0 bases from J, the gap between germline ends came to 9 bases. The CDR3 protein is CASTNDLNTEAFF. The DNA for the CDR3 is TGTGCCAGCACCAATGACCTGAACACTGAAGCTTTCTTT.

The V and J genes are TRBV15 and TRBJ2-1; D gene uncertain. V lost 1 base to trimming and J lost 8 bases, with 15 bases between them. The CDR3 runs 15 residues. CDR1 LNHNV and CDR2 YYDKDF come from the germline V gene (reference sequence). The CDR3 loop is CATSRAKAGGYEQFF. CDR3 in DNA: TGTGCCACCAGCAGAGCCAAAGCAGGCGGCTATGAGCAGTTCTTC.

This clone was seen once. The DNA of the CDR3 is TGTGCCAGCAGCGCCCGGGATGAGGGGGATACGCAGTATTTT. It yields the protein CASSARDEGDTQYF. The chain employs TRBV5-4 and TRBJ2-3; the D call may be TRBD1 or TRBD2 (5 bases each). This CDR3 comprises 14 residues. The V gene's germline CDR1 is SGHNT and CDR2 YYREEE (reference sequence). The V and J ends lost 4 bases and 6 bases respectively, with 15 bases between them.

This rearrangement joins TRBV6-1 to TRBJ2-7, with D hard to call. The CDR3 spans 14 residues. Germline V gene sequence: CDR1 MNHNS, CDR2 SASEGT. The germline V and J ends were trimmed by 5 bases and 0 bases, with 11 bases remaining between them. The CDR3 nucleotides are TGTGCCAGCAGTCGATTGTACGGCTCCTACGAGCAGTACTTC. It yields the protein CASSRLYGSYEQYF.

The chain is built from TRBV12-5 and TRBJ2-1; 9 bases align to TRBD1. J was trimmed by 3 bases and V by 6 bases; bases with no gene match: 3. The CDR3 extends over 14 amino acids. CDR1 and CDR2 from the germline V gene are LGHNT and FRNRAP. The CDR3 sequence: CASGPGQGYNEQFF. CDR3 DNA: TGTGCTAGTGGACCGGGACAGGGCTACAATGAGCAGTTCTTC.

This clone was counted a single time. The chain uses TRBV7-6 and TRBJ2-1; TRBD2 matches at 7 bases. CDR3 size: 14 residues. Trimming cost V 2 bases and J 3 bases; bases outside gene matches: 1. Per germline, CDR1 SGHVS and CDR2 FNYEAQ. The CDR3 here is CASSLWDYYNEQFF. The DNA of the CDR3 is TGTGCCAGCAGCTTATGGGACTACTACAATGAGCAGTTCTTC.

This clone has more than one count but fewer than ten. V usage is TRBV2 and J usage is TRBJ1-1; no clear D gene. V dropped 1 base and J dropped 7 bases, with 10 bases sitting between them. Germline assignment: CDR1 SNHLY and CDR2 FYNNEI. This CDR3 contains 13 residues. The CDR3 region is CASSEGPPFEAFF. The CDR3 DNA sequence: TGTGCCAGCAGTGAAGGGCCGCCGTTTGAAGCTTTCTTT.

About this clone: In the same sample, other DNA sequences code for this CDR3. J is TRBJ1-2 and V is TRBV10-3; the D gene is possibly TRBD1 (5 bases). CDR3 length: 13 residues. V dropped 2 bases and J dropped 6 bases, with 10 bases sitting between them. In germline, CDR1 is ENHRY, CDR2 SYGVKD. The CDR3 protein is CAISEGREDGYTF. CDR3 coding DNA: TGTGCCATCAGTGAGGGCAGGGAAGATGGCTACACCTTC.

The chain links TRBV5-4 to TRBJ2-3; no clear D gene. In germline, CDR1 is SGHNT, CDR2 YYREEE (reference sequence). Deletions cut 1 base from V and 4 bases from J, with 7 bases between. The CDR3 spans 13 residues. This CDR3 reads CASSLSLPDTQYF. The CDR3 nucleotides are TGTGCCAGCAGCTTGAGTCTACCAGATACGCAGTATTTT. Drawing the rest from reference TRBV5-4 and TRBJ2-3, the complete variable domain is ETGVTQSPTHLIKTRGQQVTLRCSSQSGHNTVSWYQQALGQGPQFIFQYYREEENGRGNFPPRFSGLQFPNYSSELNVNALELDDSALYLCASSLSLPDTQYFGPGTRLTVL.

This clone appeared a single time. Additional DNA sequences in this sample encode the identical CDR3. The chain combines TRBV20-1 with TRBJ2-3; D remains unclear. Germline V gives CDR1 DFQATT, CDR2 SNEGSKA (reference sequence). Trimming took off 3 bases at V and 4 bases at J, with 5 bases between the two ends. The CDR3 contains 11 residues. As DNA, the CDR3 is TGCAGTGCTAGTCTCGCAGATACGCAGTATTTT. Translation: CSASLADTQYF.

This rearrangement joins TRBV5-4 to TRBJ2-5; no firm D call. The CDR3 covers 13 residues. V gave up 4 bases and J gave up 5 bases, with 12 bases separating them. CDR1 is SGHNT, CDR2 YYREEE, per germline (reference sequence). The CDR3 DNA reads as TGTGCCAGCAGCCCTATCTCCAGGGAGACCCAGTACTTC. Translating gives CASSPISRETQYF.

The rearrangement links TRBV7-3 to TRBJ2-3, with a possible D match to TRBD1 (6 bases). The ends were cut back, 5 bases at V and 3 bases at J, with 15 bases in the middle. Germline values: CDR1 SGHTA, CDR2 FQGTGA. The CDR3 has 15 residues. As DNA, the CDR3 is TGTGCCAGCAGCATACAGGGCGGAGAGACAGATACGCAGTATTTT. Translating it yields CASSIQGGETDTQYF.

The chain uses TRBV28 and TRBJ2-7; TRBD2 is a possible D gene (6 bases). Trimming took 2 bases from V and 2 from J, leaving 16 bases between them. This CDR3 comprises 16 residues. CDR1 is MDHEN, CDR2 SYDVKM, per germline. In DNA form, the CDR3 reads TGTGCCAGCAGTTTACACCCCCAGCGGGTTACCTACGAGCAGTACTTC. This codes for CASSLHPQRVTYEQYF.

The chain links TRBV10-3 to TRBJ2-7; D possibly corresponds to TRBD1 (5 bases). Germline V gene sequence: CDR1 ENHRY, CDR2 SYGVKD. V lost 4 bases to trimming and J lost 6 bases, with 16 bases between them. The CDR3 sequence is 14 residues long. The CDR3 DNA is TGTGCCATCAGTGTGCAGGGCCCAGTCGGCGAGCAGTACTTC. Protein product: CAISVQGPVGEQYF.

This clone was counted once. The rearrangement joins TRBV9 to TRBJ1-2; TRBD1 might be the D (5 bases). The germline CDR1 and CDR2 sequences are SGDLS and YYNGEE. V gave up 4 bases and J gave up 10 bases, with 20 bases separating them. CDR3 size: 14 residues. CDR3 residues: CASSPQGAAEDYTF. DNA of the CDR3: TGTGCCAGCAGCCCACAAGGGGCCGCCGAGGACTACACCTTC.

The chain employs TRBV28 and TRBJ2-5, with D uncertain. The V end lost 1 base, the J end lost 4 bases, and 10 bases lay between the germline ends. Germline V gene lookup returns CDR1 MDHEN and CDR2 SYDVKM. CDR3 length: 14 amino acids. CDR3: CASSLLATSETQYF. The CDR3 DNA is TGTGCCAGCAGTTTATTGGCTACCTCAGAGACCCAGTACTTC.

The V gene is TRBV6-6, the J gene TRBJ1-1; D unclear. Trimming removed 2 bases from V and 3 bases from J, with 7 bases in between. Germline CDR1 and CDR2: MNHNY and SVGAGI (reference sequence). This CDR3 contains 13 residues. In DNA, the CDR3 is TGTGCCAGCAGTTACACGGCAGACACTGAAGCTTTCTTT. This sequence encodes CASSYTADTEAFF.

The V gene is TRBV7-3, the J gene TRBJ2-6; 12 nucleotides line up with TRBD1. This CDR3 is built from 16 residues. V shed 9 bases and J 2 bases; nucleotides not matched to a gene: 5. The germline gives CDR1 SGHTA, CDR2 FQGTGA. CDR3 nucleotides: TGTGCCAGTGCCGGGACAGGGGGCGCTGGGGCCAACGTCCTGACTTTC. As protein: CASAGTGGAGANVLTF.